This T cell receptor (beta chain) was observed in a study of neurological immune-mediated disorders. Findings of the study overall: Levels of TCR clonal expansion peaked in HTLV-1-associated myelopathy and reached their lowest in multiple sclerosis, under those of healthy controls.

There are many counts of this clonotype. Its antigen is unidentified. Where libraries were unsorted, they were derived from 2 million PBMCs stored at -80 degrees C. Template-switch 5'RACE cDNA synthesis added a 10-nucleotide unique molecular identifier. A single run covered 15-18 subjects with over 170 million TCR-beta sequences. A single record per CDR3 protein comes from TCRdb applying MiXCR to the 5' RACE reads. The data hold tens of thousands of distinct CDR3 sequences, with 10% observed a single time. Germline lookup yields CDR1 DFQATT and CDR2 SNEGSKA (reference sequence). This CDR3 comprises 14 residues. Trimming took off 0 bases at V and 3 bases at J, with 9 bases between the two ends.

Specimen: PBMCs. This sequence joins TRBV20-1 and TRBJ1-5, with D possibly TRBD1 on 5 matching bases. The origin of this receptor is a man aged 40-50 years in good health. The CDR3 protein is CSARDARDNQPQHF. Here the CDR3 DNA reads TGCAGTGCTAGAGATGCCAGGGACAATCAGCCCCAGCATTTT.